These 6 T cell receptor beta chains share one sample of origin, sequenced in a study of blood T cell repertoires in COVID-19. TCRdb's copy holds only in-frame clones and misses some; the assay was immunoSEQ multiplex PCR. The sample records over 250,000 clones, approximately 85% being singletons. Sequenced: peripheral blood. Receptor source: a woman in her 70s with acute or convalescent COVID-19.

This clone was seen just once. The J gene is TRBJ2-3, the V gene TRBV4-2, with 10 bases fitting TRBD2. Germline V gives CDR1 LGHNA, CDR2 YNFKEQ. The junction had 4 bases not matched to a gene; V was cut back by 3 bases and J by 4 bases. The length of the CDR3 is 15 residues. The CDR3 sequence is CASSQQRGGADTQYF. The CDR3 region has the DNA TGTGCCAGCAGCCAGCAGCGGGGGGGGGCAGATACGCAGTATTTT.

The chain employs TRBV11-2 and TRBJ2-7; 7 nucleotides align to TRBD2. Per the germline V gene, CDR1 is SGHAT and CDR2 is FQNNGV. The CDR3 totals 14 residues. The junction had 7 bases not matched to a gene; V was cut back by 5 bases and J by 3 bases. CDR3 loop: CASSATSPHYEQYF. DNA of the CDR3: TGTGCCAGCAGCGCGACTAGCCCACACTACGAGCAGTACTTC. The complete variable domain, with remaining parts taken from reference TRBV11-2 and TRBJ2-7, reads EAGVAQSPRYKIIEKRQSVAFWCNPISGHATLYWYQQILGQGPKLLIQFQNNGVVDDSQLPKDRFSAERLKGVDSTLKIQPAKLEDSAVYLCASSATSPHYEQYFGPGTRLTVT.

The chain links TRBV11-2 to TRBJ2-5, with D unresolved. The CDR3 runs 12 residues. V gave up 6 bases and J gave up 5 bases, with 10 bases separating them. Germline CDR1 is SGHAT and CDR2 is FQNNGV. The CDR3 spells CASRSVSETQYF. The CDR3 region has the DNA TGTGCCAGCAGATCAGTTTCGGAGACCCAGTACTTC.

This chain joins TRBV7-8 and TRBJ2-1, with 7 bases matching TRBD2. CDR1 is SGHVS and CDR2 is FQNEAQ in the germline V gene. The CDR3 runs to 12 residues. V was pared by 5 bases and J by 8 bases, with 3 bases of the junction left unmatched. Here the CDR3 DNA reads TGTGCCAGCAGCCCGGGGAGGGATGAGCAGTTCTTC. Residues: CASSPGRDEQFF.

This sequence joins TRBV5-1 and TRBJ1-1; no clear D gene. V dropped 3 bases and J dropped 8 bases, with 11 bases sitting between them. The CDR3 covers 12 residues. Germline V gene sequence: CDR1 SGHRS, CDR2 YFSETQ. The CDR3 sequence is CASSWVGGEAFF. The CDR3 nucleotides are TGCGCCAGCAGCTGGGTCGGAGGAGAAGCTTTCTTT.

This chain connects TRBV5-1 to TRBJ2-1, with no clear D. In germline, CDR1 is SGHRS, CDR2 YFSETQ. The ends were cut back, 6 bases at V and 2 bases at J, with 12 bases in the middle. The CDR3 has 14 amino acids. CDR3 in DNA: TGCGCCAGCAACCCGCTAGGCACCTACAATGAGCAGTTCTTC. Protein sequence: CASNPLGTYNEQFF.